This is a list of T cell receptor beta chains from one sample in a study of radiation and T cells in renal cell carcinoma. Some clones are missing from TCRdb's copy, which holds only in-frame ones; the method was immunoSEQ multiplex PCR. In the table there are 90,000 to 95,000 clones, approximately 80% of which are singletons. This specimen consisted of blood, obtained from a patient whose treatment included radiotherapy and nephrectomy. The receptors were gathered from a man aged 60-69 years with renal cell carcinoma. The CDR3 runs from the conserved cysteine through the conserved F or W. D genes are given only for firm matches. Clone size is shown for a subset of rows, as once, few, many or a class of expanded clone.

V	J	D	size	CDR3	DNA
TRBV6-1	TRBJ2-3	TRBD2	.	CVSQRLAQTTDTQYF	TGTGTCAGCCAGAGACTAGCGCAAACCACAGATACGCAGTATTTT
TRBV29-1	TRBJ2-1	TRBD1	.	CSARDSLYNEQFF	TGCAGCGCCCGGGACAGCTTATACAATGAGCAGTTCTTC
TRBV7-9	TRBJ1-1	.	.	CASSPFRRVLNTEAFF	TGTGCCAGCAGCCCCTTTCGTAGGGTCTTGAACACTGAAGCTTTCTTT
TRBV27	TRBJ1-6	.	.	CASTYRDPQDSPLHF	TGTGCCAGCACCTACAGGGATCCTCAGGATTCACCCCTCCACTTT
TRBV19	TRBJ2-1	TRBD2	.	CASSYGTSGRDEQFF	TGTGCCAGTAGTTACGGGACTAGCGGGAGAGATGAGCAGTTCTTC
TRBV6-5	TRBJ1-2	TRBD1	.	CASTSFRTGGYTF	TGTGCCAGCACGTCGTTTCGGACAGGCGGCTACACCTTC
TRBV6-1	TRBJ2-2	.	few	CASSLDRMNTGELFF	TGTGCCAGCAGCCTGGACAGAATGAACACCGGGGAGCTGTTTTTT
TRBV21-1	TRBJ2-5	.	.	CASSYPPRQARSGETQYF	TGTGCCAGCAGCTACCCCCCCAGGCAAGCCCGGAGTGGAGAGACCCAGTACTTC
TRBV7-8	TRBJ2-1	TRBD1	once	CASSLARQGVAYNEQFF	TGTGCCAGCAGCTTAGCTAGACAGGGGGTCGCCTACAATGAGCAGTTCTTC